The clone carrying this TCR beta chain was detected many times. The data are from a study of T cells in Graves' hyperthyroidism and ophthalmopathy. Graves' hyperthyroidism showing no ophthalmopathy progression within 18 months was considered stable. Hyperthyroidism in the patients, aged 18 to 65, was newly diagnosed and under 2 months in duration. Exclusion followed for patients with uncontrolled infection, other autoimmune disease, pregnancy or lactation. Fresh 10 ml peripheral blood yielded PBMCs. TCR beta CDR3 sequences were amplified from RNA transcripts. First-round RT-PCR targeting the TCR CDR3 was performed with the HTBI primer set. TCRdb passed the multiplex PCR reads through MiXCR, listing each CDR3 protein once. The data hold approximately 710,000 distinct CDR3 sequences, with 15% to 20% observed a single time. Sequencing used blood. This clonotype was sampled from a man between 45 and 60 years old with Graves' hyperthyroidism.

DNA of the CDR3: TGTGCCAGCAGCCCCGGGACACGTACCTACAATGAGCAGTTCTTC. It yields the protein CASSPGTRTYNEQFF. The chain is built from TRBV11-2 and TRBJ2-1; D is perhaps TRBD1 (6 bases). Looked up from germline, CDR1 is SGHAT and CDR2 is FQNNGV. This CDR3 has 15 amino acids. The V and J ends lost 5 bases and 2 bases respectively, with 13 bases between them.